Sequencing of this T cell receptor beta chain was carried out in a study of identical twins. V lost 4 bases and J lost 9; bases outside the gene matches: 11. CDR3 length: 15 amino acids. Germline CDR1 and CDR2: SGHTA and FQGNSA. A universal primer site was created by template switching, with the cDNA bearing unique molecular identifiers. TCRdb re-analysed the 5' RACE reads in MiXCR, keeping a single row per CDR3 protein. The table has hundreds of thousands of distinct CDR3 sequences, 5.5% to 6.5% seen once. In this sample, this clonotype turned up a few times. Sequencing input: naive T cells sorted from blood. The receptor was derived from a man younger than 35 in good health. The V gene is TRBV7-2, the J gene TRBJ2-1; 8 nucleotides align to TRBD2. The CDR3 loop is CASSSPGLGWGEQFF. CDR3 nucleotide sequence: TGTGCCAGCAGCTCGCCGGGACTAGGGTGGGGTGAGCAGTTCTTC. Variable domain in full (rest from reference TRBV7-2 and TRBJ2-1): GAGVSQSPSNKVTEKGKDVELRCDPISGHTALYWYRQSLGQGLEFLIYFQGNSAPDKSGLPSDRFSAERTGGSVSTLTIQRTQQEDSAVYLCASSSPGLGWGEQFFGPGTRLTVL.